The clone carrying this T cell receptor beta chain was detected only a few times. The CDR3 contains 15 residues. The germline CDR1 and CDR2 sequences are SGHNT and YENEEA. V was cut by 5 bases and J by 2 bases, with 15 bases left in between. Original processing methods: Scientists estimated how many nucleated cells there were by amplifying reference gene primers. The table came from immunoSEQ multiplex PCR; TCRdb's copy has only in-frame clones and leaves some out. Clone size and the V and J calls come from that table; the DNA yielded D and trimming. The data contain about 88,000 clones, 90% to 95% of them singletons. This record belongs to a study of blood T cell repertoires in COVID-19. About the research overall: COVID-19 samples from acute and convalescent phases originated in the United States, Italy and Spain. The analysed material was cDNA or gDNA that came from T cells, B-cell-depleted T cells, or PBMCs.

This TCR was sampled from a man in his 60s with acute or convalescent COVID-19. This chain connects TRBV11-3 to TRBJ1-1; D is perhaps TRBD1 (5 bases). The sequenced sample was peripheral blood. In DNA form, the CDR3 reads TGTGCCAGCAGCGCGAGACAGTGGGGAAACACTGAAGCTTTCTTT. Protein: CASSARQWGNTEAFF.